The 5 T cell receptor beta chains below were found in one sample sequenced in a study of cytomegalovirus exposure and HLA in healthy donors. Researchers ran the PCR with 60 Vbeta and 13 Jbeta primers. Sequenced by immunoSEQ multiplex PCR; TCRdb stores in-frame clones only, minus some. The sample has 90,000 to 150,000 clones, just over 15% seen once. The specimen sequenced was PBMCs. These receptor sequences come from a woman under 30 in good health and CMV-seronegative.

CDR3 DNA: TGTGCCAGCAGCTTAAGGCAGACAGGGGAGGGCTACACCTTC. Translation gives CASSLRQTGEGYTF. The chain carries TRBV7-9 and TRBJ1-2; 8 bases are shared with TRBD1. With 2 bases clipped from V and 8 bases from J, the junction kept 7 bases outside the gene matches. CDR1 and CDR2 from the germline V gene are SEHNR and FQNEAQ (reference sequence). The CDR3 is made up of 14 amino acids.

V usage is TRBV27 and J usage is TRBJ1-4, with 8 nucleotides matching TRBD1. This CDR3 contains 15 residues. Unmatched junction bases numbered 5, after V lost 8 bases and J lost 0 bases. Germline CDR1 reads MNHEY; CDR2 reads SMNVEV (reference sequence). CDR3 sequence reads: CASRRQGSTNEKLFF. The DNA of the CDR3 is TGTGCCAGCCGCAGACAGGGGTCAACTAATGAAAAACTGTTTTTT. The complete variable domain, with remaining parts taken from reference TRBV27 and TRBJ1-4, reads EAQVTQNPRYLITVTGKKLTVTCSQNMNHEYMSWYRQDPGLGLRQIYYSMNVEVTDKGDVPEGYKVSRKEKRNFPLILESPSPNQTSLYFCASRRQGSTNEKLFFGSGTQLSVL.

The chain is built from TRBV5-4 and TRBJ2-3, with a tentative D call TRBD2 (6 bases). Germline CDR1 reads SGHNT; CDR2 reads YYREEE (reference sequence). The CDR3 is 16 residues long. V dropped 4 bases and J dropped 0 bases, with 15 bases sitting between them. CDR3 region: CASSETSKPSTDTQYF. The CDR3 nucleotides read TGTGCCAGCAGCGAGACTAGTAAACCTAGCACAGATACGCAGTATTTT.

The chain uses TRBV5-8 and TRBJ2-1, with TRBD2 matching 7 bases. V lost 4 bases and J lost 7; bases outside the gene matches: 26. This CDR3 comprises 20 residues. The germline CDR1 and CDR2 sequences are SGHTS and YDEGEE. CDR3 residues: CASSLGRQSSWGGPGNEQFF. The CDR3 bases are TGTGCCAGCAGCCTCGGTCGACAGTCTAGCTGGGGAGGGCCGGGGAATGAGCAGTTCTTC.

The chain recombines TRBV30 with TRBJ1-2; D gene unclear. This CDR3 spans 16 amino acids. Trimming removed 4 bases at V and 2 bases at J, with 20 bases between. The germline V gene encodes CDR1 GTSNPN and CDR2 SVGIG (reference sequence). In DNA form, the CDR3 reads TGTGCCTGGACCGTACCATGGGAGGGTAGAAACTATGGCTACACCTTC. Translating gives CAWTVPWEGRNYGYTF.